This is a list of T cell receptor beta chains from one sample in a study of cytomegalovirus exposure and HLA in healthy donors. Libraries were prepared by immunoSEQ multiplex PCR; TCRdb keeps only in-frame clonotypes and omits some of them. The sample yields fewer than 350,000 clones, about 90% seen once. Sequenced material: PBMCs. Receptors originate from a woman aged 18 to 35 in good health and CMV-seronegative. Both conserved end residues are trimmed from each CDR3.

CDR3 protein: ASRHRPMNTEAF
V gene: TRBV2
J gene: TRBJ1-1

CDR3 protein: ASSLNRGGDNEQF
V gene: TRBV11-1
J gene: TRBJ2-1

CDR3 protein: ASSLARGQGTGELF
V gene: TRBV7-9
J gene: TRBJ2-2

CDR3 protein: ASSFGLAGSGEQY
V gene: TRBV5-1
J gene: TRBJ2-7

CDR3 protein: ASSSGGSYYNEQF
V gene: TRBV7-3
J gene: TRBJ2-1

CDR3 protein: ASRYRGNTGELF
V gene: TRBV19
J gene: TRBJ2-2

CDR3 protein: ATPEQGLTEAF
V gene: TRBV7-9
J gene: TRBJ1-1

CDR3 protein: ASSYHGGNNNEQF
V gene: TRBV6-6
J gene: TRBJ2-1

CDR3 protein: ASRDGDTGELF
V gene: TRBV5-1
J gene: TRBJ2-2

CDR3 protein: ASSPGSEQANYGYT
V gene: TRBV18
J gene: TRBJ1-2

CDR3 protein: ASSITGRYEQY
V gene: TRBV19
J gene: TRBJ2-7

CDR3 protein: ASSLTTGSNEQF
V gene: TRBV11-2
J gene: TRBJ2-1

CDR3 protein: ASSADRAYEQY
V gene: TRBV5-1
J gene: TRBJ2-7

CDR3 protein: ASKRSGQGLAPLH
V gene: TRBV2
J gene: TRBJ1-6

CDR3 protein: ASRATGEQF
V gene: TRBV2
J gene: TRBJ2-1

CDR3 protein: AWNPIRTSGRTDTQY
V gene: TRBV30
J gene: TRBJ2-3

CDR3 protein: ASSYRANTEAF
V gene: TRBV11-2
J gene: TRBJ1-1

CDR3 protein: ASSYDSTLAPLH
V gene: TRBV6-5
J gene: TRBJ1-6

CDR3 protein: ATTGLREQY
V gene: TRBV6-5
J gene: TRBJ2-5

CDR3 protein: ASSSPTDSTDTQY
V gene: TRBV6-5
J gene: TRBJ2-3

CDR3 protein: ASGPFGGTYNEQF
V gene: TRBV12-5
J gene: TRBJ2-1

CDR3 protein: ASSPGVGLGEQY
V gene: TRBV11-2
J gene: TRBJ2-7

CDR3 protein: ASSTITGAANTEAF
V gene: TRBV7-6
J gene: TRBJ1-1

CDR3 protein: ASSLGGQGVGVKNIQY
V gene: TRBV5-4
J gene: TRBJ2-4

CDR3 protein: ASSLKGAVNPHGYT
V gene: TRBV27
J gene: TRBJ1-2

CDR3 protein: ASSLGTRQGVNTEAF
V gene: TRBV7-6
J gene: TRBJ1-1

CDR3 protein: ASGVDGDYRYNEQF
V gene: TRBV5-5
J gene: TRBJ2-1

CDR3 protein: ASSSGQTSYGYT
V gene: TRBV5-1
J gene: TRBJ1-2

CDR3 protein: ASNYGGGVYEQY
V gene: TRBV5-1
J gene: TRBJ2-7

CDR3 protein: ASSYHLGLRYEQY
V gene: TRBV13
J gene: TRBJ2-7

CDR3 protein: ASSYLTTRANYGYT
V gene: TRBV6-5
J gene: TRBJ1-2

CDR3 protein: ATSRDWGQVETQY
V gene: TRBV15
J gene: TRBJ2-5